The 11 T cell receptor beta chains listed next were all sequenced from one sample in a study of CD8 T cells in ankylosing spondylitis. MiXCR was run by TCRdb on the 5' RACE reads, yielding one entry per CDR3 protein. The sample shows approximately 69,000 distinct CDR3 sequences, approximately 5% of them seen only once. Sequences were obtained from blood, either unsorted or a sorted T cell fraction (not recorded which). The receptors were gathered from a male donor with ankylosing spondylitis or in good health (not recorded which).

This clonotype was seen at least ten times. The CDR3 reads CASSSPGSYEQYF. Written as DNA, the CDR3 is TGTGCCAGCAGCTCCCCCGGGTCCTACGAGCAGTACTTC. This chain connects TRBV9 to TRBJ2-7; D is undetermined. V was pared by 4 bases and J by 1 base, with 9 bases between. Per the germline V gene, CDR1 is SGDLS and CDR2 is YYNGEE. This CDR3 has 13 residues. The full variable domain, with the rest looked up from reference TRBV9 and TRBJ2-7, is DSGVTQTPKHLITATGQRVTLRCSPRSGDLSVYWYQQSLDQGLQFLIQYYNGEERAKGNILERFSAQQFPDLHSELNLSSLELGDSALYFCASSSPGSYEQYFGPGTRLTVT.

This clonotype was seen ten or more times. This sequence joins TRBV7-9 and TRBJ2-5; D is unresolved. In germline, CDR1 is SEHNR, CDR2 FQNEAQ (reference sequence). The CDR3 extends over 13 amino acids. V was shortened by 5 bases and J by 3 bases, with 10 bases between the two germline ends. The CDR3 loop is CASSVRWEETQYF. CDR3 DNA: TGTGCCAGCAGCGTCCGTTGGGAAGAGACCCAGTACTTC.

This clonotype has ten or more counts. V and J are TRBV10-1 and TRBJ2-1; D might be TRBD2 (6 bases). This CDR3 is 15 amino acids long. Germline V gene sequence: CDR1 WNHNN, CDR2 SYGVQD (reference sequence). The V and J ends lost 6 bases and 8 bases respectively, with 20 bases between them. The CDR3 DNA reads as TGCGCCAGCAGCGGTCAGCTGGGGGGTCAAGATGAGCAGTTCTTC. It codes for CASSGQLGGQDEQFF.

The chain combines TRBV15 with TRBJ2-2; D possibly uses TRBD1 or TRBD2 (5 bases each). V lost 8 bases and J lost 3, with 10 bases in between. From germline, CDR1 is LNHNV and CDR2 YYDKDF (reference sequence). The CDR3 sequence is 13 residues long. The CDR3 bases are TGTGCCACCGCTCAGGGAGACACCGGGGAGCTGTTTTTT. Its translation: CATAQGDTGELFF.

This clonotype was counted ten times or more. The genes are TRBV12-3 or TRBV12-4 and TRBJ2-5; D is ambiguous. V was shortened by 3 bases and J by 2 bases, with 10 bases between the two germline ends. The CDR3 is 14 residues long. The CDR3 nucleotides read TGTGCCAGCAGTTTGCTAGACCGACAAGAGACCCAGTACTTC. Translating it yields CASSLLDRQETQYF.

Ten or more counts support this clonotype. In nucleotides, the CDR3 is TGTGCCAGCAGCCGGGCACAGGCCTACGAGCAGTACTTC. Its protein is CASSRAQAYEQYF. This sequence joins TRBV27 and TRBJ2-7; D is possibly TRBD1 (5 bases). Germline values: CDR1 MNHEY, CDR2 SMNVEV (reference sequence). The CDR3 loop spans 13 amino acids. V lost 6 bases, J lost 2 bases, and 11 bases lay in between.

This clonotype showed up just a few times. The rearrangement links TRBV4-1 to TRBJ1-6; 7 nucleotides line up with TRBD1. CDR1 is MGHRA and CDR2 is YSYEKL in the germline V gene. The CDR3 covers 12 residues. Losses at the gene ends were 4 bases for V and 12 bases for J; bases not matched to a gene: 3. CDR3 sequence reads: CASSLDRRPLHF. CDR3 DNA sequence: TGCGCCAGCAGCCTGGACAGGCGACCCCTCCACTTT.

The sample holds one count of this clonotype. A much larger clone is a single base away; this may be a read error. The rearrangement joins TRBV20-1 to TRBJ2-5; D not resolved. This CDR3 is built from 15 residues. CDR1 DFQATT and CDR2 SNEGSKA come from the germline V gene (reference sequence). CDR3 protein: CSILIAEPYQETQYF. In DNA form, the CDR3 reads TGCAGCATTCTCATAGCAGAGCCGTACCAAGAGACCCAGTACTTC.

This clonotype was picked up many times. This chain uses TRBV18 with TRBJ2-1; 8 positions agree with TRBD2. CDR1 is KGHSH and CDR2 is LQKENI in the germline V gene. The V and J ends lost 0 bases and 8 bases, in that order; junction bases with no gene match: 12. The CDR3 has 17 amino acids. The CDR3 sequence: CASSPPSAGGHLDEQFF. DNA for the CDR3: TGTGCCAGCTCACCACCCAGCGCGGGGGGCCATTTGGATGAGCAGTTCTTC.

The table lists this clonotype with many counts. V gene TRBV18 combines with J gene TRBJ1-3; D not resolved. The CDR3 covers 12 residues. Germline V lookup: CDR1 KGHSH, CDR2 LQKENI. V was shortened by 8 bases and J by 3 bases, with 8 bases between the two germline ends. The CDR3 protein is CASRWSGNTIYF. The CDR3 coding sequence is TGTGCCAGCCGATGGAGTGGAAACACCATATATTTT. Full variable domain (rest looked up from reference TRBV18 and TRBJ1-3): NAGVMQNPRHLVRRRGQEARLRCSPMKGHSHVYWYRQLPEEGLKFMVYLQKENIIDESGMPKERFSAEFPKEGPSILRIQQVVRGDSAAYFCASRWSGNTIYFGEGSWLTVV.

In this sample, this clonotype turned up many times. The chain is built from TRBV24-1 and TRBJ2-3, with 11 bases lining up with TRBD2. Trimming at V came to 4 bases and at J to 9 bases, leaving 11 bases not matched to a gene. The CDR3 spans 16 residues. Germline-derived CDR1 and CDR2 are KGHDR and SFDVKD. This chain's CDR3 is CATSDPGLAGGTTQYF. The DNA for the CDR3 is TGTGCCACCAGTGACCCAGGGCTAGCGGGGGGAACGACGCAGTATTTT.